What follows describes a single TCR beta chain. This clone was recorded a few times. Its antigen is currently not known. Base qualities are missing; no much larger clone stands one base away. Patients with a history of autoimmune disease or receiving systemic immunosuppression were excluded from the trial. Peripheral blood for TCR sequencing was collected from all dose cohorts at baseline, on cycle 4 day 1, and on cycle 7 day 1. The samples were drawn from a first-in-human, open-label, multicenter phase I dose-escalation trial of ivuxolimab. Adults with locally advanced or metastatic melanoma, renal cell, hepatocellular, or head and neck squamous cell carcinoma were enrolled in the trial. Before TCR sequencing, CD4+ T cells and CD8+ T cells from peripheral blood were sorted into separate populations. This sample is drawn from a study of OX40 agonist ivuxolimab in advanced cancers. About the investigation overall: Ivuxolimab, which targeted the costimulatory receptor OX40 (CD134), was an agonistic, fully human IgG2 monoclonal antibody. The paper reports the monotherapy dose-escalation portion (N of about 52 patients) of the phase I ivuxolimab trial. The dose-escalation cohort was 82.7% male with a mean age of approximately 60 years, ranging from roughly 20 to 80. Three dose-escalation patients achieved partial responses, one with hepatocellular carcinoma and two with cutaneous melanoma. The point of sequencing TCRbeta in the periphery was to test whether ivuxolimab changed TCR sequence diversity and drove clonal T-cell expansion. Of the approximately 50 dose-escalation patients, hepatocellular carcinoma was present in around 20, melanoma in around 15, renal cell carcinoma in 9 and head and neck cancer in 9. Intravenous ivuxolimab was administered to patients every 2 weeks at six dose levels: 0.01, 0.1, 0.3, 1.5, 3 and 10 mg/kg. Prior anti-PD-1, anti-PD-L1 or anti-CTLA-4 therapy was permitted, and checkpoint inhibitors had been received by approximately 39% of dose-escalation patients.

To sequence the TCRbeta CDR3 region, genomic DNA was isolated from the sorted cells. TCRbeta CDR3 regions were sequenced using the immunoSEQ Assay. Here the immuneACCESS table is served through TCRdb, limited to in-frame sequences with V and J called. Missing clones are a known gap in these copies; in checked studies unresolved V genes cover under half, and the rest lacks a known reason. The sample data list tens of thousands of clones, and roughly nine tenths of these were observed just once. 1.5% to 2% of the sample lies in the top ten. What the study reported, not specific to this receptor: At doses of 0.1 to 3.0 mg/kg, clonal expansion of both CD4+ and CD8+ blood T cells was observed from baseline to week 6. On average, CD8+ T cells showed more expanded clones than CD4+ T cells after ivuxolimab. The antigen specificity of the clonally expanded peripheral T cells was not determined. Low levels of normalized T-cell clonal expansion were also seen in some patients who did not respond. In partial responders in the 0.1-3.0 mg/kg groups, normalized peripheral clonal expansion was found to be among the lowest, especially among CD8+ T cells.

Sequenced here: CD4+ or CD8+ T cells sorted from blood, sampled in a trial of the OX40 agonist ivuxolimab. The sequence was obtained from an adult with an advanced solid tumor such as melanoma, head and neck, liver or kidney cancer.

The CDR3 here reads CASSEVQGNTEAFF. Here is the DNA: TGTGCCAGCAGTGAAGTGCAGGGGAACACTGAAGCTTTCTTT. The chain is made from TRBV6-1 and TRBJ1-1; the D gene is perhaps TRBD1, from 5 matching bases. V lost 1 base and J lost 1 base; the stretch between them is 7 bases long. CDR1 and CDR2 (MNHNS, SASEGT) derive from the germline V gene. From its cysteine to its phenylalanine, the CDR3 spans 14 amino acids. This entry keeps only the CDR3 DNA: 42 bases, framed from base 1.